In this sample, the clone carrying this T cell receptor (beta chain) turned up many times. Its antigen is currently unknown. These data originate in a study of T cell repertoires in cytomegalovirus infection. Study-wide context: Matching HLA type, along with CMV infection, was indicated by public TCR beta signatures. Overall study findings and caveats: Public TCR beta family frequency separated CMV-and-HLA carriers, including in an independent cohort. CMV-specific TCR beta clonotypes restricted by HLA-C were the ones dominating the ex vivo response.

Germline V CDR1 and CDR2: SGHTA, FQGNSA. The CDR3 loop spans 14 amino acids. Trimming stripped 5 bases from V and 4 bases from J, with 15 bases between. TCRdb re-called the reads with MiXCR, one entry per CDR3 protein. Of approximately 700,000 distinct CDR3 sequences in the sample, 35% to 45% are singletons; the top ten hold roughly 2.9%. The chain uses TRBV7-2 and TRBJ2-7; possible D gene TRBD2, 6 bases. The source of this sequence is a human donor in good health (CMV status not recorded). Some clones in this sample may be carry-over from other donors' samples. Sample: PBMCs. The CDR3 region has the DNA TGTGCCAGCAGCCCGCGGGGAGGAGGGTACGAGCAGTACTTC. Translation gives CASSPRGGGYEQYF.